Described below is a single TCR beta chain sequence and its context. No antigen is known for it. This entry belongs to a study of T cell responses to AZD1222 COVID-19 vaccine. Overall study findings and caveats: Spike-spanning, vaccine-associated CD4 TCRs were dominant at 160-218 and 743-854.

V lost 6 bases and J lost 4, with 18 bases in between. Germline V gene lookup returns CDR1 MNHEY and CDR2 SVGAGI. CDR3 length equals 15 residues. Assay: immunoSEQ multiplex PCR; the TCRdb copy retains only in-frame clones and omits some. The sample carries fewer than 200,000 clones, more than 80% recorded once. This sequence originates from an adult in good health. The V gene is TRBV6-5, the J gene TRBJ1-1; D gene unclear. Sequencing was performed on peripheral blood, taken on day 0 of AZD1222 vaccination. CDR3 DNA sequence: TGTGCCAGCAGCCTCCGCTCCTGGGGAGGCACTGAAGCTTTCTTT. Translation gives CASSLRSWGGTEAFF.